These T cell receptor beta chains were read from a single sample in a study of blood T cell repertoires in COVID-19. Sequenced by immunoSEQ multiplex PCR; TCRdb stores in-frame clones only, minus some. The sample shows about 300,000 clones, around 88% of them seen only once. The material sequenced was peripheral blood. The source of these receptors is a woman aged 25-40 years who had recovered from COVID-19. The CDR3 runs from the conserved cysteine through the conserved F or W. The order of the fields is CDR3 length, J gene, clone size, D gene, V gene, CDR3 protein, CDR3 DNA. A D gene is named only where the DNA matches it firmly. Expanded clones get a size class; other rows say once, few or many, or leave the size out.

>15|TRBJ2-7|.|TRBD1|TRBV27
CASSFTTGGIYEQYF
TGTGCCAGCAGTTTTACAACAGGGGGAATCTACGAGCAGTACTTC
>16|TRBJ2-2|.|.|TRBV3-1/TRBV3-2
CASSLMRASVGGELFF
TGTGCCAGCAGTCTCATGCGGGCTAGCGTGGGCGGGGAGCTGTTTTTT
>13|TRBJ1-1|.|.|TRBV5-4
CASSLGRGTEAFF
TGTGCCAGCAGCTTGGGACGGGGCACTGAAGCTTTCTTT
>13|TRBJ2-5|.|.|TRBV3-1/TRBV3-2
CASSAREQETQYF
TGTGCCAGCAGCGCGAGGGAGCAAGAGACCCAGTACTTC
>12|TRBJ2-1|few|.|TRBV2
CASGGRRDEQFF
TGTGCCAGCGGGGGGAGAAGGGATGAGCAGTTCTTC
>13|TRBJ2-5|.|.|TRBV5-1
CASSLGQQETQYF
TGCGCCAGCAGCTTGGGACAGCAAGAGACCCAGTACTTC
>18|TRBJ1-5|.|.|TRBV27
CASSPYTGMGYSNQPQHF
TGTGCCAGCAGCCCTTATACAGGGATGGGCTATAGCAATCAGCCCCAGCATTTT
>14|TRBJ1-6|.|.|TRBV6-2/TRBV6-3
CASSDGGYNSPLHF
TGTGCCAGCAGCGATGGGGGCTACAATTCACCCCTCCACTTT
>12|TRBJ2-3|.|.|TRBV6-2/TRBV6-3
CASSRTEDTQYF
TGTGCCAGCAGCCGCACAGAGGATACGCAGTATTTT
>15|TRBJ1-2|.|TRBD1|TRBV3-1/TRBV3-2
CASSPRQGALYGYTF
TGTGCCAGCAGCCCCCGCCAGGGGGCTCTCTATGGCTACACCTTC
>15|TRBJ2-5|.|TRBD1|TRBV5-8
CASSSLGQGIETQYF
TGTGCCAGCAGCTCCCTGGGACAGGGTATAGAGACCCAGTACTTC
>16|TRBJ2-7|.|TRBD2|TRBV18
CASSPRGTSGLLEQYF
TGTGCCAGCTCACCACGGGGGACTAGCGGACTCCTCGAGCAGTACTTC
>17|TRBJ2-1|.|TRBD2|TRBV3-1/TRBV3-2
CASSQRLAGGLYNEQFF
TGTGCCAGCAGCCAGAGACTAGCGGGGGGGCTCTACAATGAGCAGTTCTTC
>15|TRBJ1-1|few|.|TRBV19
CASRHRDSTPPEAFF
TGTGCCAGTAGACACCGGGACTCAACCCCCCCTGAAGCTTTCTTT
>13|TRBJ1-5|.|.|TRBV28
CAISRRSNQPQHF
TGTGCCATTTCTAGGAGGAGCAATCAGCCCCAGCATTTT
>17|TRBJ2-1|once|.|TRBV10-3
CAISEYPGSTLNNEQFF
TGTGCCATCAGTGAGTACCCAGGGTCGACCCTTAACAATGAGCAGTTCTTC
>17|TRBJ1-1|.|TRBD1|TRBV5-8
CASSSSRGRWMNTEAFF
TGTGCCAGCAGTTCATCGAGGGGGCGGTGGATGAACACTGAAGCTTTCTTT
>15|TRBJ2-7|.|.|TRBV5-1
CASSLDWGVRYEQYF
TGCGCCAGCAGCTTGGATTGGGGAGTGAGGTACGAGCAGTACTTC
>13|TRBJ1-5|.|.|TRBV5-1
CASSLTGNQPQHF
TGCGCCAGCAGCTTGACAGGGAATCAGCCCCAGCATTTT
>15|TRBJ1-4|once|TRBD1|TRBV4-1
CASSQRQGGEEKLFF
TGCGCCAGCAGCCAACGACAGGGTGGAGAGGAAAAACTGTTTTTT
>15|TRBJ2-7|.|.|TRBV28
CASSSGPSGSYEQYF
TGTGCCAGCAGTTCAGGTCCTTCAGGGTCCTACGAGCAGTACTTC
>16|TRBJ2-7|.|TRBD1|TRBV7-8
CASSVDRDGIPYEQYF
TGTGCCAGCAGCGTCGACAGGGATGGTATCCCCTACGAGCAGTACTTC
>15|TRBJ1-5|.|.|TRBV5-5
CASSLELRPNQPQHF
TGTGCCAGCAGCTTGGAACTCAGGCCCAATCAGCCCCAGCATTTT
>16|TRBJ2-7|.|.|TRBV12-2
CASRLAQYRGNYEQYF
TGTGCAAGTCGCTTAGCCCAGTACAGGGGAAACTACGAGCAGTACTTC
>14|TRBJ2-7|.|TRBD2|TRBV2
CASTLAGHTGEQYF
TGTGCCAGCACCCTAGCGGGACACACTGGCGAGCAGTACTTC
>15|TRBJ1-1|.|TRBD1|TRBV28
CASSLIGNRGTEAFF
TGTGCCAGCAGTTTAATCGGAAACAGGGGGACTGAAGCTTTCTTT
>12|TRBJ2-1|once|TRBD2|TRBV11-2
CASSSDRGGQFF
TGTGCCAGCAGCTCAGATCGGGGGGGTCAGTTCTTC
>14|TRBJ1-4|once|TRBD1|TRBV19
CASSAGQGYLKLFF
TGTGCCAGTAGCGCGGGACAGGGGTATCTAAAACTGTTTTTT
>16|TRBJ2-4|.|.|TRBV2
CASSPRGGTGKNIQYF
TGTGCCAGCAGTCCTAGGGGGGGAACTGGCAAAAACATTCAGTACTTC